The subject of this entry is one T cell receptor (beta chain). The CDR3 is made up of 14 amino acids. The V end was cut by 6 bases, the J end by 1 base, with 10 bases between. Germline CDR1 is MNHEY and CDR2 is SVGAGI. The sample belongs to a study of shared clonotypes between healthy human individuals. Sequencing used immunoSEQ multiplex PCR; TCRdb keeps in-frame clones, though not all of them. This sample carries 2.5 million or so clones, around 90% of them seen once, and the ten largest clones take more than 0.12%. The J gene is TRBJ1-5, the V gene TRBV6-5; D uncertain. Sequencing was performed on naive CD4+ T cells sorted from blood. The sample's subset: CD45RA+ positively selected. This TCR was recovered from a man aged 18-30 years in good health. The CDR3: CASSPTVSNQPQHF. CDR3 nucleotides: TGTGCCAGCAGCCCCACAGTCAGCAATCAGCCCCAGCATTTT.